This is a list of T cell receptor beta chains from one sample in a study of blood T cell repertoires in COVID-19. The data were produced by immunoSEQ multiplex PCR, yet TCRdb's version contains in-frame clones alone and is incomplete. The sample yields approximately 280,000 clones, approximately 84% seen once. Material: peripheral blood. Receptors were obtained from a human donor with COVID-19, enrolled during active disease. The donor label of this sample is uncertain. Each CDR3 is given with its conserved first and last residue. Fields, in order: V gene, J gene, clone size, D gene, CDR3 DNA, CDR3 protein. The D gene is left open where the match is weak. A row's size may be missing; if present it is once, few, many or a size class.

TRBV18	TRBJ2-1	NA	NA	TGTGCCAGCTCAGGGGACACAGACAATGAGCAGTTCTTC	CASSGDTDNEQFF
TRBV28	TRBJ2-1	NA	TRBD1	TGTGCCAGCAGTTTGAGGGGGCACTACAATGAGCAGTTCTTC	CASSLRGHYNEQFF
TRBV6-2/TRBV6-3	TRBJ2-5	once	TRBD2	TGTGCCAGCAGCAGGACTAGCGGGAGAAAAGAGACCCAGTACTTC	CASSRTSGRKETQYF
TRBV6-2/TRBV6-3	TRBJ2-5	once	NA	TGTGCCAGCAGTTACAATCTTTTGGCAGGGGAGACCCAGTACTTC	CASSYNLLAGETQYF
TRBV20-1	TRBJ2-5	NA	TRBD2	TGCAGTGCTAGTCTAGCTAGCGGGAAAGAGACCCAGTACTTC	CSASLASGKETQYF
TRBV7-2	TRBJ2-7	NA	TRBD2	TGTGCCAGCAGCGGGTTAGCGGGCGGTGCCTACGAGCAGTACTTC	CASSGLAGGAYEQYF
TRBV30	TRBJ1-6	many	TRBD1	TGTGCCTGGAGCCTCAGACAGGGCAGATCCTATAATTCACCCCTCCACTTT	CAWSLRQGRSYNSPLHF
TRBV7-8	TRBJ2-7	NA	TRBD2	TGTGCCAGCAGCTTAGGGGGAGGGACCTACGAGCAGTACTTC	CASSLGGGTYEQYF
TRBV5-4	TRBJ1-1	NA	NA	TGTGCCAGCAGCTTGCAGGGGAACACTGAAGCTTTCTTT	CASSLQGNTEAFF
TRBV7-9	TRBJ1-2	NA	NA	TGTGCCAGCAGCCCAATAGGGGATGGCTACACCTTC	CASSPIGDGYTF
TRBV28	TRBJ1-6	many	NA	TGTGCCAGCAGTCGGGACACCACGAATTCACCCCTCCACTTT	CASSRDTTNSPLHF
TRBV27	TRBJ2-1	NA	TRBD2	TGTGCCAGCAGTTTAGGTGTAGCGGGAGCGGCTGAGCAGTTCTTC	CASSLGVAGAAEQFF
TRBV30	TRBJ2-2	NA	TRBD1	TGTGCCTGGAGTGCGACAGGGGCCGGGGAGCTGTTTTTT	CAWSATGAGELFF
TRBV5-6	TRBJ2-1	once	TRBD1	TGTGCCAGCACCTTAACAGGGGAGATGGGAAATGAGCAGTTCTTC	CASTLTGEMGNEQFF
TRBV7-2	TRBJ2-7	NA	TRBD1	TGTGCCAGCAGCTTAGACTGGACAGGGGGCAGGTACGAGCAGTACTTC	CASSLDWTGGRYEQYF
TRBV5-1	TRBJ2-1	NA	TRBD2	TGCGCCCGCAGCTTGGGGGGCGGGAGGGGAGCAAACAATGAGCAGTTCTTC	CARSLGGGRGANNEQFF
TRBV27	TRBJ2-5	NA	NA	TGTGCCAGCAGTGGGGCTGGGTCCCGCCAAGAGACCCAGTACTTC	CASSGAGSRQETQYF
TRBV20-1	TRBJ1-6	NA	NA	TGCAGTGCTAGTACTTTGAGGGTTAATTCACCCCTCCACTTT	CSASTLRVNSPLHF
TRBV28	TRBJ1-1	NA	TRBD1	TGTGCCAGCAGTTTGGGGACAGGGCGGACTGAAGCTTTCTTT	CASSLGTGRTEAFF
TRBV11-2	TRBJ1-2	NA	NA	TGTGCCAGCAGCCAAAACCCGCAGGGTCTGGGTGGCTACACCTTC	CASSQNPQGLGGYTF
TRBV6-5	TRBJ1-3	NA	TRBD1	TGTGCCAGCAGGACAGGGTTAGGAAACACCATATATTTT	CASRTGLGNTIYF
TRBV6-1	TRBJ2-2	NA	NA	TGTGCCAGCAGTGAGAGGTTATTCCGCACCGGGGAGCTGTTTTTT	CASSERLFRTGELFF
TRBV5-6	TRBJ2-1	NA	NA	TGTGCCAGCACCCTTCTCAAGAGAGGGCCTCGTGGCTACAATGAGCAGTTCTTC	CASTLLKRGPRGYNEQFF
TRBV27	TRBJ2-2	NA	NA	TGTGCCAGCAGTTTATCTACGAACACCGGGGAGCTGTTTTTT	CASSLSTNTGELFF
TRBV18	TRBJ2-7	NA	NA	TGTGCCAGCTCGCAGGGAGGCTACGAGCAGTACTTC	CASSQGGYEQYF
TRBV15	TRBJ1-4	once	NA	TGTGCCACCAGCAGAGCAAGGGGAACTAATGAAAAACTGTTTTTT	CATSRARGTNEKLFF
TRBV11-3	TRBJ2-3	NA	NA	TGTGCCAGCAGCTTAGGGACAGCAGATACGCAGTATTTT	CASSLGTADTQYF
TRBV19	TRBJ1-1	few	NA	TGTGCCAGTAGCCCCCGGACAGCGCCGAACACTGAAGCTTTCTTT	CASSPRTAPNTEAFF
TRBV11-1	TRBJ2-7	NA	TRBD1	TGTGCCAGCAGCTTAGAAAATGGACAGGTCTACGAGCAGTACTTC	CASSLENGQVYEQYF